This T cell receptor (beta chain) was retrieved from a study of cytomegalovirus exposure and HLA in healthy donors. A multiplex PCR was run with 60 Vbeta primers and 13 Jbeta primers. How the authors handled the data: In a later analysis, the count reached some 88 million unique TCR beta chains, with about 11 million shared. Measured with immunoSEQ multiplex PCR; TCRdb has only the in-frame clones, and not every one. Clone size and V and J calls were adopted from that table, with D and trimming inferred from the DNA. The sample lists 95,000 to 110,000 clones; 82% were seen once. Whole-study results and caveats: A prior analysis recorded that most TCR beta V segments were productive about 87% or about 30% of the time.

Details on this clone: The antigen is undetermined.

Trimming at V came to 1 base and at J to 3 bases, leaving 6 bases not matched to a gene. Germline CDR1 is LGHNA and CDR2 is YNFKEQ. The length of the CDR3 is 15 residues. The sample comprised PBMCs. V gene TRBV4-2 combines with J gene TRBJ2-7, with TRBD1 identical over 7 bases. This clonotype was sampled from a young man in good health and CMV-seropositive. The CDR3 here is CASSQAGDRGYEQYF. The DNA of the CDR3 is TGTGCCAGCAGCCAAGCTGGGGACAGAGGCTACGAGCAGTACTTC.